This T cell receptor (beta chain) was documented in a study of response to subunit inactivated influenza vaccine. Points from the study as a whole: Each seasonal influenza vaccination recruits few new T cells, the authors suggested.

Note on this clonotype: Antigen: not known.

One entry per CDR3 protein, called by TCRdb with MiXCR from the RT-PCR reads. The table records around 790,000 distinct CDR3 sequences, 21% of them present only once. V lost 3 bases and J lost 1, with 16 bases in between. This CDR3 is built from 16 residues. CDR1 is KGHSH, CDR2 LQKENI, per germline. The TCR was taken from a man aged 45-65 years who received an inactivated influenza vaccine. This chain joins TRBV18 and TRBJ2-7; D unclear. This specimen was PBMCs from blood, taken 5 days after vaccination. In nucleotides, the CDR3 is TGTGCCAGCTCACCCACGCCGGGCAGGACGTCCTACGAGCAGTACTTC. Its translation is CASSPTPGRTSYEQYF.